The entry that follows covers one T cell receptor beta chain sequence. The sample is drawn from a study of blood T cell repertoires in COVID-19. Study information: The study drew acute and convalescent COVID-19 samples from the United States, Italy and Spain. PBMCs, B-cell-depleted T cells, or T cells provided the cDNA or gDNA that made up the material.

Assay: immunoSEQ multiplex PCR; the TCRdb copy retains only in-frame clones and omits some. The sample includes 200,000 to 250,000 clones, around four fifths of them seen just once. Input material: peripheral blood. This receptor was taken from a woman aged 80 or older with acute or convalescent COVID-19.

The CDR3 region has the DNA TGTGCCAGCCGGGACAGGGTTTGGGACACTGAAGCTTTCTTT. Protein product: CASRDRVWDTEAFF. This sequence joins TRBV19 and TRBJ1-1; TRBD1 matches 9 bases. The CDR3 totals 14 residues. V shed 9 bases and J 3 bases; nucleotides not matched to a gene: 8. Germline V gene data show CDR1 as LNHDA and CDR2 as SQIVND (reference sequence).